Shown below are 28 T cell receptor beta chains from a single sample sequenced in a study of blood T cells in healthy people across ages. A second PCR of roughly 7 to 11 cycles used a sample-barcoded 5' primer and a J-beta primer mix. TCRdb re-called the 5' RACE reads with MiXCR, one entry per CDR3 protein. This table holds 650,000 to 800,000 distinct CDR3 sequences, roughly half found once. Sequenced input: blood. These receptor sequences come from a woman of 80 years or more in good health.

This clonotype was detected only once. The chain couples TRBV7-8 to TRBJ2-6, with TRBD1 as a possible D gene (6 bases). The V and J ends lost 9 bases and 6 bases respectively, with 12 bases between them. The CDR3 length is 13 residues. The germline CDR1 and CDR2 sequences are SGHVS and FQNEAQ. In DNA, the CDR3 is TGTGCCAGTAGCACAGGGCCGGCCAACGTCCTGACTTTC. This translates into CASSTGPANVLTF.

The V call is TRBV6-6, the J call TRBJ2-3, with TRBD2 matching 8 bases. The CDR3 runs 15 residues. Germline CDR1 MNHNY, CDR2 SVGAGI (reference sequence). With 7 bases clipped from V and 10 bases from J, the junction kept 16 bases outside the gene matches. The CDR3 nucleotides are TGTGCCAGCACCCACTCGTCCAGCGGGGGCTATCCGCAGTATTTT. Translating it yields CASTHSSSGGYPQYF.

This rearrangement joins TRBV28 to TRBJ2-3, with 9 positions matching TRBD2. CDR3 length: 16 amino acids. Per germline, CDR1 MDHEN and CDR2 SYDVKM. V gave up 7 bases and J gave up 1 base; unmatched junction bases: 9. CDR3 nucleotides: TGTGCCAGCAACCTGGCAGCGGGAGGAGGCACAGATACGCAGTATTTT. Translating it yields CASNLAAGGGTDTQYF.

In this sample, this clonotype turned up a few times. This rearrangement joins TRBV7-9 to TRBJ2-3; maybe TRBD1 (5 bases). CDR1 SEHNR and CDR2 FQNEAQ come from the germline V gene (reference sequence). CDR3 length: 14 amino acids. V dropped 5 bases and J dropped 3 bases, with 12 bases sitting between them. The CDR3 nucleotides are TGTGCCAGCAGCCCAGGCCCAGGGACAGATACGCAGTATTTT. Translation: CASSPGPGTDTQYF.

This clonotype was counted ten times or more. The CDR3 protein is CASSLTSVSYNEQFF. In nucleotides, the CDR3 is TGCGCCAGCAGCCTGACTAGCGTATCCTACAATGAGCAGTTCTTC. The chain recombines TRBV5-1 with TRBJ2-1, with 8 positions matching TRBD2. This CDR3 has 15 residues. Trimming at V came to 4 bases and at J to 1 base, leaving 4 bases not matched to a gene. Per the germline V gene, CDR1 is SGHRS and CDR2 is YFSETQ.

This clonotype was counted at least ten times. The genes are TRBV3-1 and TRBJ1-6, with a possible D match to TRBD1 (5 bases). The CDR3 length is 16 residues. The germline V gene has CDR1 LGHDT and CDR2 YNNKEL (reference sequence). Trimming cost V 0 bases and J 5 bases, with 11 bases left between them. The chain's CDR3 is CASSQDSGTHNSPLHF. CDR3 coding DNA: TGTGCCAGCAGCCAAGATTCAGGGACCCATAATTCACCCCTCCACTTT.

The rearrangement uses TRBV4-2 and TRBJ2-1; 7 bases align to TRBD2. The CDR3 is 14 amino acids. Germline values: CDR1 LGHNA, CDR2 YNFKEQ. The V segment lost 0 bases and the J segment 6 bases; nucleotides outside the gene matches: 2. For the CDR3, the DNA is TGTGCCAGCAGCCAAGACATAGCGGGCAATGAGCAGTTCTTC. It translates to CASSQDIAGNEQFF.

The CDR3: CAGGLGQETQYF. CDR3 nucleotide sequence: TGTGCCGGGGGACTAGGCCAAGAGACCCAGTACTTC. The chain has TRBV30 and TRBJ2-5; 8 nucleotides line up with TRBD2. This CDR3 is 12 amino acids long. CDR1 and CDR2 (germline): GTSNPN, SVGIG (reference sequence). Unmatched junction bases numbered 3, after V lost 8 bases and J lost 1 base. The entire variable domain, with the rest obtained from reference TRBV30 and TRBJ2-5, is as follows: SQTIHQWPATLVQPVGSPLSLECTVEGTSNPNLYWYRQAAGRGLQLLFYSVGIGQISSEVPQNLSASRPQDRQFILSSKKLLLSDSGFYLCAGGLGQETQYFGPGTRLLVL.

The chain recombines TRBV27 with TRBJ2-1, with a possible D match to TRBD1 (6 bases). The CDR3 loop spans 15 amino acids. V was shortened by 2 bases and J by 3 bases, with 11 bases between the two germline ends. The germline gives CDR1 MNHEY, CDR2 SMNVEV (reference sequence). CDR3 protein: CASSLVGADYNEQFF. CDR3 nucleotide sequence: TGTGCCAGCAGTTTAGTGGGGGCGGACTACAATGAGCAGTTCTTC.

To note about this clonotype: The junction and the germline gene differ at one end; a read error may be behind it. This chain joins TRBV7-9 and TRBJ2-7; 8 nucleotides line up with TRBD1. This CDR3 comprises 15 residues. Germline values: CDR1 SEHNR, CDR2 FQNEAQ (reference sequence). CDR3 nucleotides: TGCGCCAGCAGCTGGGAGTGGACAGGGTATAACGAGCAGTATTTC. Amino acid sequence: CASSWEWTGYNEQYF.

The V call is TRBV12-3 or TRBV12-4, the J call TRBJ2-5; 9 nucleotides align to TRBD2. This CDR3 spans 15 amino acids. V lost 2 bases to trimming and J lost 5 bases; unmatched junction nucleotides: 6. CDR3 residues: CASSLWRGGSETQYF. DNA for the CDR3: TGTGCCAGCAGTTTATGGCGGGGGGGCTCGGAGACCCAGTACTTC.

V is TRBV12-3 or TRBV12-4 and J is TRBJ2-1; D unclear. Deletions cut 3 bases from V and 14 bases from J, with 14 bases between. The length of the CDR3 is 12 residues. Here the CDR3 reads CASSFDQLVKFF. The CDR3 coding sequence is TGTGCCAGCAGTTTCGATCAGCTAGTAAAGTTCTTC.

The CDR3 coding sequence is TGTGCTAGTGGTTTGGTACAGCGACAGTACAACAATGAGCAGTTCTTC. Its protein is CASGLVQRQYNNEQFF. The chain carries TRBV12-5 and TRBJ2-1; tentative D call: TRBD1 (5 bases). The V and J ends lost 0 bases and 5 bases respectively, with 14 bases between them. Germline CDR1 LGHNT, CDR2 FRNRAP. The CDR3 has 16 amino acids.

The genes are TRBV6-5 and TRBJ2-7, with unresolved D. This CDR3 is built from 13 residues. Germline CDR1 MNHEY, CDR2 SVGAGI. V lost 0 bases to trimming and J lost 2 bases, with 5 bases between them. CDR3: CASSYSRTYEQYF. CDR3 nucleotide sequence: TGTGCCAGCAGTTACTCGAGAACCTACGAGCAGTACTTC.

This chain links TRBV3-1 with TRBJ2-1, with TRBD2 as a possible D gene (6 bases). The CDR3 is 15 residues long. V shed 2 bases and J shed 7 bases, with 15 bases lying between them. Looked up from germline, CDR1 is LGHDT and CDR2 is YNNKEL (reference sequence). The CDR3 DNA reads as TGTGCCAGCAGCCAAAATTCACTGGGAGGAAATGAGCAGTTCTTC. Translating gives CASSQNSLGGNEQFF.

This clonotype came up once. Being one base from a much bigger clone, this may be a read error. The chain combines TRBV6-5 with TRBJ2-5; 8 bases map to TRBD2. The J call could be wrong; TRBJ2-7 is a better fit for the DNA end. Germline CDR1 MNHEY, CDR2 SVGAGI. The CDR3 length is 14 residues. This chain's CDR3 is CVSSYRRGGYEQYF. The DNA for the CDR3 is TGTGTCAGCAGTTACCGACGGGGGGGCTACGAGCAGTACTTC.

V usage is TRBV28 and J usage is TRBJ2-7; 7 bases line up with TRBD1. CDR1 is MDHEN and CDR2 is SYDVKM in the germline V gene. The ends lost 2 bases at V and 0 bases at J; junction bases unmatched: 7. The CDR3 extends over 16 amino acids. In DNA, the CDR3 is TGTGCCAGCAGTTTAGAGGGACAGCCTAGCTCCTACGAGCAGTACTTC. Residues: CASSLEGQPSSYEQYF.

The table lists this clonotype with many counts. The gene calls are TRBV27 and TRBJ2-1; either TRBD1 or TRBD2 may supply D (6 bases each). V shed 5 bases and J shed 8 bases, with 16 bases lying between them. Germline loops: CDR1 MNHEY, CDR2 SMNVEV (reference sequence). The CDR3 covers 14 residues. The CDR3 loop reads CASSRGHQGYEQFF. CDR3 DNA: TGTGCCAGCAGTCGGGGGCATCAGGGCTATGAGCAGTTCTTC.

The chain couples TRBV6-2 or TRBV6-3 to TRBJ2-5; D remains ambiguous. V gave up 5 bases and J gave up 1 base, with 11 bases separating them. The CDR3 totals 14 residues. Germline CDR1 is MNHEY and CDR2 is SVGEGT. The CDR3 DNA is TGTGCCAGCAGTGCCTCCTGGGGCCAAGAGACCCAGTACTTC. Its translation: CASSASWGQETQYF.

The rearrangement joins TRBV20-1 to TRBJ2-7; the D gene is possibly TRBD1 (6 bases). The J call may be mistaken, given a closer DNA end match to TRBJ2-5. Germline CDR1 and CDR2: DFQATT and SNEGSKA (reference sequence). The CDR3 is 17 amino acids. The CDR3, as DNA: TGCAGTGCTAGAGATCCCCTTGGGGGCTACCCGGCTTGGACCCAGTACTTC. Its protein product is CSARDPLGGYPAWTQYF.

In the case of this clonotype: A much larger clone is a single base away; this may be a read error. This chain links TRBV5-5 with TRBJ2-5; 8 nucleotides align to TRBD1. Germline V gene sequence: CDR1 SGHKS, CDR2 YYEKEE (reference sequence). The CDR3 contains 16 residues. V lost 3 bases and J lost 11; bases outside the gene matches: 18. In DNA form, the CDR3 reads TGTGCCAGCAGCTGGGGAGCAGGACAGGGTAGCAATGAGCAGTACTTC. Its protein product is CASSWGAGQGSNEQYF.

This rearrangement joins TRBV29-1 to TRBJ1-2; 7 bases line up with TRBD1. V gave up 1 base and J gave up 4 bases; unmatched junction bases: 6. The CDR3 spans 14 residues. In germline, CDR1 is SQVTM, CDR2 ANQGSEA. The CDR3: CSVEALDRTYGYTF. The CDR3 nucleotides read TGCAGCGTTGAAGCATTGGACAGGACCTATGGCTACACCTTC.

In its sample, this clonotype was seen many times. The V call is TRBV20-1, the J call TRBJ1-2; maybe TRBD1 (6 bases). The CDR3 is 13 amino acids. Per the germline V gene, CDR1 is DFQATT and CDR2 is SNEGSKA (reference sequence). The germline V and J ends were trimmed by 5 bases and 8 bases, with 18 bases remaining between them. The CDR3 is CSADSRGASGYTF. In DNA form, the CDR3 reads TGCAGTGCTGATTCCCGGGGGGCGTCAGGCTACACCTTC.

This clonotype has ten or more counts. The chain links TRBV6-6 to TRBJ2-5; perhaps TRBD2 as D (6 bases). V was clipped by 2 bases and J by 0 bases, with 7 bases between them. The CDR3 contains 14 residues. CDR1 is MNHNY and CDR2 is SVGAGI in the germline V gene (reference sequence). In nucleotides, the CDR3 is TGTGCCAGCAGTTACGGGGGGTACCAAGAGACCCAGTACTTC. Its protein is CASSYGGYQETQYF.

This clonotype has just a few counts. One base away lies a much larger clone, so this may be a sequencing read error. The chain combines TRBV18 with TRBJ2-7; D possibly matches TRBD1 or TRBD2 (5 bases each). Trimming pared 3 bases from V and 7 bases from J, leaving 19 bases between. CDR1 and CDR2 (germline): KGHSH, LQKENI. This CDR3 spans 15 amino acids. The CDR3 coding sequence is TGTGCCAGCTCACCCTCGGGACCAGTCGACAATGAGCAGTACTTC. Translated: CASSPSGPVDNEQYF.

This clonotype was seen ten or more times. This chain connects TRBV7-2 to TRBJ2-1, with 9 bases that match TRBD2. J was trimmed by 7 bases and V by 5 bases; bases with no gene match: 9. Germline V lookup: CDR1 SGHTA, CDR2 FQGNSA. This CDR3 contains 15 residues. The CDR3, as DNA: TGTGCCAGCAGCAATAGCGGGAGTTTCACGAATGAGCAGTTCTTC. Amino acids: CASSNSGSFTNEQFF.

This clonotype was seen a handful of times. This chain uses TRBV4-1 with TRBJ1-5; tentatively, D is TRBD1 (6 bases). There are 16 residues in the CDR3. Trimming took off 1 base at V and 2 bases at J, with 12 bases between the two ends. Germline values: CDR1 MGHRA, CDR2 YSYEKL. In DNA, the CDR3 is TGCGCCAGCAGCCAAGTCGGTGGACAGCGCAATCAGCCCCAGCATTTT. This sequence encodes CASSQVGGQRNQPQHF.

This clonotype was seen once. A read error may be the cause here, since a much bigger clone is one base away. The chain has TRBV18 and TRBJ2-7, with D possibly being TRBD2 (6 bases). The CDR3 has 15 amino acids. The germline gives CDR1 KGHSH, CDR2 LQKENI. CDR3 bases: TGTGCCAGCCCACCTCCAGGGACTGTCTCCTACGAGCAGTACTTC. Encoded protein: CASPPPGTVSYEQYF.